Listed here are 17 T cell receptor beta chains from one sample, sequenced in a study of metastatic and nonmetastatic thyroid tumors. TCRdb reprocessed the PCR reads using MiXCR. This table has some 15,000 clones, 20% to 25% appearing once. Before thyroid surgery, none of the patients had received any treatment. The sample taken for sequencing was adjacent normal tissue. The receptor set was obtained from a female donor with papillary thyroid cancer or a benign thyroid nodule (not recorded which). Some clones in this sample may be carry-over from other donors' samples.

This sequence joins TRBV28 and TRBJ2-3; TRBD2 agrees at 9 bases. The CDR3 totals 15 residues. Germline V lookup: CDR1 MDHEN, CDR2 SYDVKM. The V segment lost 5 bases and the J segment 1 base; nucleotides outside the gene matches: 4. CDR3 sequence reads: CASSPRGGGTDTQYF. CDR3 nucleotides: TGTGCCAGCAGTCCGCGGGGGGGAGGCACAGATACGCAGTATTTT.

This chain joins TRBV20-1 and TRBJ2-3; 7 bases map to TRBD2. Germline CDR1 is DFQATT and CDR2 is SNEGSKA (reference sequence). CDR3 length: 15 residues. The CDR3 sequence is CLADTASGLTDTQYF. The CDR3 region has the DNA TGCCTCGCAGATACCGCTAGCGGCCTCACAGATACGCAGTATTTT.

This clone was detected ten times or more. The rearrangement links TRBV5-1 to TRBJ2-5; D is possibly TRBD1 (5 bases). The CDR3 totals 15 residues. The germline V gene encodes CDR1 SGHRS and CDR2 YFSETQ. The germline V and J ends were trimmed by 2 bases and 4 bases, with 15 bases remaining between them. The CDR3 DNA is TGCGCCAGCAGCTTCCCCCAGGGCATCGGAGAGACCCAGTACTTC. It specifies CASSFPQGIGETQYF.

This clone was seen repeatedly, ten times or more. The chain combines TRBV13 with TRBJ1-3; TRBD1 might be the D (6 bases). V was shortened by 5 bases and J by 2 bases, with 13 bases between the two germline ends. CDR3 length equals 15 residues. Germline V gene lookup returns CDR1 PRHDT and CDR2 FYEKMQ (reference sequence). DNA of the CDR3: TGTGCCAGCAGCCCAACAGGGTTCACTGGAAACACCATATATTTT. Translating it yields CASSPTGFTGNTIYF.

V is TRBV9 and J is TRBJ2-3; TRBD2 agrees at 7 bases. V dropped 2 bases and J dropped 5; count of bases not matched to a gene: 11. CDR3 length: 16 residues. The germline V gene encodes CDR1 SGDLS and CDR2 YYNGEE. For the CDR3, the DNA is TGTGCCAGCAGCGTCCTAGAGGGAGGGCATGGAGATACGCAGTATTTT. It is translated as CASSVLEGGHGDTQYF.

By share, this clone ranks as medium-sized. This chain connects TRBV28 to TRBJ2-1; no clear D gene. From germline, CDR1 is MDHEN and CDR2 SYDVKM. This CDR3 region has 12 residues. V was clipped by 5 bases and J by 5 bases, with 7 bases between them. The CDR3 DNA follows: TGTGCCAGCAGTACAATCAACAATGAGCAGTTCTTC. As protein: CASSTINNEQFF. Variable domain in full (rest from reference TRBV28 and TRBJ2-1): DVKVTQSSRYLVKRTGEKVFLECVQDMDHENMFWYRQDPGLGLRLIYFSYDVKMKEKGDIPEGYSVSREKKERFSLILESASTNQTSMYLCASSTINNEQFFGPGTRLTVL.

Ten or more counts support this clone. The chain uses TRBV10-3 and TRBJ2-1, with 8 bases identical to TRBD1. Germline CDR1 and CDR2: ENHRY and SYGVKD. This CDR3 is built from 13 residues. The V segment lost 11 bases and the J segment 9 bases; nucleotides outside the gene matches: 12. The CDR3 sequence is CAAGQGSGSEQFF. The CDR3 region has the DNA TGTGCCGCTGGACAGGGCTCGGGGAGTGAGCAGTTCTTC.

In its sample, this clone is medium-sized. The chain recombines TRBV5-1 with TRBJ2-7, with a possible D match to TRBD2 (6 bases). The CDR3 extends over 14 amino acids. Trimming cost V 4 bases and J 3 bases, with 14 bases left between them. Germline V gene lookup returns CDR1 SGHRS and CDR2 YFSETQ. CDR3 residues: CASSPPTSNYEQYF. The CDR3 DNA reads TGCGCCAGCAGCCCTCCTACTAGCAACTACGAGCAGTACTTC.

The chain combines TRBV5-1 with TRBJ2-7, with 10 bases aligning to TRBD2. Germline CDR1 and CDR2: SGHRS and YFSETQ. V dropped 0 bases and J dropped 3; count of bases not matched to a gene: 6. The CDR3 loop spans 16 amino acids. The CDR3 sequence: CASSLAAGLAYYEQYF. CDR3 in DNA: TGCGCCAGCAGCTTGGCCGCGGGACTAGCGTACTACGAGCAGTACTTC.

This clone was counted ten times or more. The chain carries TRBV9 and TRBJ2-3; D is unresolved. The germline gives CDR1 SGDLS, CDR2 YYNGEE. V was trimmed by 2 bases and J by 0 bases, leaving 10 bases between them. The CDR3 extends over 15 amino acids. Written as DNA, the CDR3 is TGTGCCAGCAGCGTCCACTACCGTAGCACAGATACGCAGTATTTT. Its translation is CASSVHYRSTDTQYF. Variable domain in full (rest from reference TRBV9 and TRBJ2-3): DSGVTQTPKHLITATGQRVTLRCSPRSGDLSVYWYQQSLDQGLQFLIQYYNGEERAKGNILERFSAQQFPDLHSELNLSSLELGDSALYFCASSVHYRSTDTQYFGPGTRLTVL.

At least ten counts were recorded for this clone. The chain links TRBV24-1 to TRBJ2-3; the D is unclear. Trimming pared 3 bases from V and 5 bases from J, leaving 11 bases between. The germline V gene has CDR1 KGHDR and CDR2 SFDVKD. This CDR3 contains 14 residues. CDR3 loop: CATSDPSPGDTQYF. In DNA form, the CDR3 reads TGTGCCACCAGTGATCCCTCCCCGGGAGATACGCAGTATTTT.

In its sample, this clone was seen a few times. The rearrangement joins TRBV6-5 to TRBJ1-5, with D uncertain. From germline, CDR1 is MNHEY and CDR2 SVGAGI. V gave up 0 bases and J gave up 0 bases, with 9 bases separating them. This CDR3 region has 16 residues. DNA for the CDR3: TGTGCCAGCAGTTACTCGGCAGGAGCTAGCAATCAGCCCCAGCATTTT. It yields the protein CASSYSAGASNQPQHF.

The table lists this clone with many counts. The chain carries TRBV29-1 and TRBJ2-3; D ambiguous. The CDR3 loop spans 13 amino acids. Germline V CDR1 and CDR2: SQVTM, ANQGSEA. V was pared by 4 bases and J by 2 bases, with 10 bases between. The CDR3 coding sequence is TGCAGCGTTGCGATCGCGGCCACAGATACGCAGTATTTT. Translation: CSVAIAATDTQYF.

The genes are TRBV6-1 and TRBJ2-1; D remains ambiguous. The CDR3 spans 11 residues. Germline CDR1 and CDR2: MNHNS and SASEGT. Trimming removed 7 bases from V and 5 bases from J, with 6 bases in between. In DNA form, the CDR3 reads TGTGCCAGCATACTCAACAATGAGCAGTTCTTC. Encoded protein: CASILNNEQFF.

CDR3 sequence (DNA): TGTGCCATCATCCCTCGGACTAGCGTAGCCTACGAGCAGTACTTC. Residues: CAIIPRTSVAYEQYF. V is TRBV9 and J is TRBJ2-7; 9 bases are a match to TRBD2. CDR1 and CDR2 from the germline V gene are SGDLS and YYNGEE. The J segment lost 2 bases and the V segment lost 9 bases, leaving 12 bases of the junction unmatched. CDR3 length: 15 amino acids.

Only a few counts were recorded for this clone. With a much larger clone just one base away, this may be a read error. V usage is TRBV7-8 and J usage is TRBJ2-4; D gene ambiguous. Germline values: CDR1 SGHVS, CDR2 FQNEAQ. V dropped 2 bases and J dropped 8 bases, with 10 bases sitting between them. This CDR3 is 13 amino acids long. CDR3 bases: TGTGCCAGCAGCTTATCAAGGGCAGACATTCAGTACTTC. As protein: CASSLSRADIQYF.

This clone was detected ten times or more. The chain combines TRBV3-1 with TRBJ2-2; no reliable D call. This CDR3 comprises 12 residues. Trimming stripped 2 bases from V and 5 bases from J, with 3 bases between. Germline CDR1 is LGHDT and CDR2 is YNNKEL (reference sequence). CDR3 nucleotides: TGTGCCAGCAGCCAATTAACCGGGGAGCTGTTTTTT. Protein sequence: CASSQLTGELFF. Together with reference TRBV3-1 and TRBJ2-2, the CDR3 gives the full variable domain: DTAVSQTPKYLVTQMGNDKSIKCEQNLGHDTMYWYKQDSKKFLKIMFSYNNKELIINETVPNRFSPKSPDKAHLNLHINSLELGDSAVYFCASSQLTGELFFGEGSRLTVL.